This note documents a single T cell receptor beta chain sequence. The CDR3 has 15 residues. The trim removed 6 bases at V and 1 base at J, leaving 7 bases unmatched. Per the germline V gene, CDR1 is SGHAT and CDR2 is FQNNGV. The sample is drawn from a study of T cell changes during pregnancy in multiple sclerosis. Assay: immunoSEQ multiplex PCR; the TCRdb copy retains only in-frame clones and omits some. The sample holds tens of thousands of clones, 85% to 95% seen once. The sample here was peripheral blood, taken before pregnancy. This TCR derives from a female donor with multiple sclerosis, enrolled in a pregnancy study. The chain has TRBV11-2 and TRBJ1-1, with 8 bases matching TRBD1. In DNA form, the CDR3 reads TGTGCCAGCAGGGCACCGGGACAGGCGAACACTGAAGCTTTCTTT. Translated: CASRAPGQANTEAFF.